A single sample gave rise to the 5 T cell receptor beta chains below, sequenced in a study of regulatory T cells in long-lasting Graves disease. Arm-PCR with iRepertoire HTBI primers amplified the CDR3 regions for these TCR beta libraries. TCRdb itself ran the multiplex PCR reads through MiXCR, one entry per CDR3 protein. The repertoire holds hundreds of thousands of distinct CDR3 sequences, with roughly 15% as singletons. Time point noted: newly diagnosed GD, antithyroid drugs for less than 3 months. PBMC-derived RNA was used for the TCR library. This material consisted of peripheral blood mononuclear cells (PBMCs), taken at new diagnosis, from a patient treated with antithyroid drugs. These receptors were obtained from a female donor with Graves disease.

This clonotype was picked up many times. The gene calls are TRBV15 and TRBJ2-1; 7 bases agree with TRBD1. V dropped 7 bases and J dropped 3; count of bases not matched to a gene: 9. Germline V gives CDR1 LNHNV, CDR2 YYDKDF (reference sequence). The CDR3 has 15 residues. CDR3 amino acids: CATIPGTAHYNEQFF. CDR3 in DNA: TGTGCCACCATCCCCGGGACAGCGCACTACAATGAGCAGTTCTTC.

J is TRBJ1-1 and V is TRBV11-2; D perhaps matches TRBD1 (5 bases). Trimming stripped 4 bases from V and 4 bases from J, with 19 bases between. CDR3 length: 16 amino acids. Germline CDR1 is SGHAT and CDR2 is FQNNGV. This CDR3 is CASSYRRAGGTTEAFF. The CDR3 DNA is TGTGCCAGCAGCTACCGGCGGGCGGGGGGTACCACTGAAGCTTTCTTT.

This clonotype has a count of ten or more. The rearrangement joins TRBV2 to TRBJ2-3; 10 bases fit TRBD2. In germline, CDR1 is SNHLY, CDR2 FYNNEI. The CDR3 is 15 residues long. The V gene end was trimmed by 5 bases and the J gene end by 3 bases; junction bases not matched to a gene: 5. The CDR3 nucleotides read TGTGCCAGCAGTAGAGCGGGAGGGCCGACAGATACGCAGTATTTT. Translated, it gives CASSRAGGPTDTQYF.

Ten or more counts support this clonotype. The CDR3 loop reads CATLARDRGTDTQYF. The DNA for the CDR3 is TGTGCCACCCTAGCCCGGGACAGAGGCACAGATACGCAGTATTTT. The chain recombines TRBV12-3 or TRBV12-4 with TRBJ2-3; 7 bases line up with TRBD1. Trimming removed 10 bases from V and 1 base from J; junction bases left unmatched: 11. The CDR3 runs 15 residues.

This clonotype was seen repeatedly, ten times or more. The V gene is TRBV6-1, the J gene TRBJ1-5; D possibly corresponds to TRBD1 (6 bases). Between the trimmed V and J ends, which lost 4 bases and 7 bases, there was a span of 17 bases. Germline CDR1 reads MNHNS; CDR2 reads SASEGT. CDR3 length: 15 amino acids. The chain's CDR3 is CASSGMWGAGQPQHF. The CDR3 DNA follows: TGTGCCAGCAGTGGGATGTGGGGGGCGGGGCAGCCCCAGCATTTT.